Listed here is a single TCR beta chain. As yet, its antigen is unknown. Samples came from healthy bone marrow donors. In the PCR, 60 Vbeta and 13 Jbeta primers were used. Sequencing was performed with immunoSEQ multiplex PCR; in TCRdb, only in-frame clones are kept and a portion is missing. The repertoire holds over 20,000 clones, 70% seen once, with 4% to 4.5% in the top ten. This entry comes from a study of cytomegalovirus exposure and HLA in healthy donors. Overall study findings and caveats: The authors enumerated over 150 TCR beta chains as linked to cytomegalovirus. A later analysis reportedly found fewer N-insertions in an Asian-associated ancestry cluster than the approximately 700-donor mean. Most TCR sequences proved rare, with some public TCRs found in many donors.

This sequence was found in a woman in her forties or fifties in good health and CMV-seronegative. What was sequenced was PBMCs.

For the CDR3, the DNA is TGTGCCAGCAGCTTGGACAGGAGCCCTGAAGCTTTCTTT. It yields the protein CASSLDRSPEAFF. The chain combines TRBV5-4 with TRBJ1-1, with D possibly TRBD1 on 5 matching bases. Trimming removed 0 bases at V and 6 bases at J, with 9 bases between. The length of the CDR3 is 13 residues. Per germline, CDR1 SGHNT and CDR2 YYREEE (reference sequence).